This T cell receptor (beta chain) was captured in a study of blood T cell dynamics during melanoma immunotherapy. Assay used: immunoSEQ multiplex PCR; TCRdb lists only in-frame clones, some missing. The sample lists about 24,000 clones, around 88% occurring once. The time point denotes: pre-treatment baseline. At 12 weeks after first infusion, RECIST 1.1 defined response for most patients. Prior systemic cancer therapy, immunosuppressant use and other active malignancies excluded patients. The sequences come from blood, collected from a patient treated with checkpoint blockade. This TCR came from a human donor with melanoma.

The CDR3 DNA is TGTGCCAGCACCGACTTCTTGGCCGGGGAGCTGTTTTTT. Its protein product is CASTDFLAGELFF. The chain carries TRBV6-5 and TRBJ2-2; D is uncertain. Trimming cost V 7 bases and J 6 bases, with 12 bases left between them. CDR3 size: 13 residues. Germline assignment: CDR1 MNHEY and CDR2 SVGAGI.